This entry describes one TCR beta chain. Its antigen is currently not known. One base away there is no much larger clone; base qualities are not given. The CDR3 regions of human TCRbeta chains were subjected to immunosequencing. The study's processing was this. TCRs in the repertoires were compared against a reference library of SARS-CoV-2-specific TCRs that had been generated with the MIRA antigen-specificity platform. Breadth was defined as the fraction of unique TCRs that were SARS-CoV-2-associated. Depth was defined as the fraction of total T cells that were SARS-CoV-2-associated. Each spike-specific TCR was assigned to its reactive spike region and to a CD4 or CD8 class using the MIRA data. Log10-transformed breadth and depth values were compared by one-way ANOVA with Sidak's multiple comparisons tests. The table comes from immuneACCESS by way of TCRdb, which keeps in-frame sequences with V and J called. Part of the clones is missing from these tables; in studies checked, under half for an unresolved V gene and the rest for unknown reasons. The V and J calls and the clone size are those of that table, but D and trimming were determined from the DNA. The sample profile shows over 95,000 clones; about 89% of them were found once. The ten most abundant clones make up roughly 4.7% of the sample.

What this sample's time point label stands for: baseline before first vaccination. Vaccinee samples were obtained from the UK trials COV001 and COV002, which included a single-blind randomized controlled phase 2/3 trial of AZD1222 (ChAdOx1 nCoV-19) in healthy adults. Trial participant PBMC samples were collected at day 0 and day 28 after the second dose for TCRbeta chain sequencing. The data originate from a study of T cell responses to AZD1222 COVID-19 vaccine listed by TCRdb under 2021. Regarding the study in general: AZD1222 recipients given second doses at about 4 weeks or at about 12 weeks were pooled, since spike-specific TCR depth and breadth were not found to differ between the two schedules. Enrollment into the trials was organized by age into subgroups of 18-55, 56-69 and 70-plus years, and those subgroups contained roughly 150, 30 and 60 TCR-sequenced participants, respectively. A total of 233 trial participants underwent TCR sequencing, of whom 207 received two doses of AZD1222 and about 25 received two doses of the MenACWY control vaccine. Broad study findings and their caveats: In the small 56-69-year group, the increase in depth fell short of significance, most likely because of low power. Vaccine-associated CD4 TCRs spanned the whole spike protein, with dominant responses in regions 160-218 and 743-854. Conclusions about previously exposed vaccinees are limited, since just a handful of AZD1222 recipients were seropositive for SARS-CoV-2 at baseline. A significant rise in spike-specific TCR breadth and depth was observed after two AZD1222 doses relative to day 0 and relative to MenACWY recipients. Participants were mostly white British, with more females than males. The authors suggested clonal diversity may have been underestimated. No day 14 peak-response samples were available, so repertoires were characterized only after the peak T cell response. Nearly half of unique spike-specific TCRs reportedly recognized epitopes outside regions mutated in the B.1.351 and B.1.1.7 variants.

Reading the germline V gene gives CDR1 MNHEY and CDR2 SVGEGT. The CDR3 measures 17 amino acids from cysteine to phenylalanine. This entry keeps only the CDR3 DNA: 51 bases, framed from base 1. Ends trimmed: V by 2 bases, J by 2 bases; bases unmatched to a gene: 11. The sample in question was peripheral blood, obtained on day 0 of AZD1222 vaccination. The source is an adult in good health. The chain is encoded by TRBV6-2 or TRBV6-3 joined to TRBJ2-5; 7 central nucleotides agree with TRBD1. In nucleotides, the sequence is TGTGCCAGCAGTTACGCGGACAGGCAGAGGCTACAAGAGACCCAGTACTTC. It translates as CASSYADRQRLQETQYF.